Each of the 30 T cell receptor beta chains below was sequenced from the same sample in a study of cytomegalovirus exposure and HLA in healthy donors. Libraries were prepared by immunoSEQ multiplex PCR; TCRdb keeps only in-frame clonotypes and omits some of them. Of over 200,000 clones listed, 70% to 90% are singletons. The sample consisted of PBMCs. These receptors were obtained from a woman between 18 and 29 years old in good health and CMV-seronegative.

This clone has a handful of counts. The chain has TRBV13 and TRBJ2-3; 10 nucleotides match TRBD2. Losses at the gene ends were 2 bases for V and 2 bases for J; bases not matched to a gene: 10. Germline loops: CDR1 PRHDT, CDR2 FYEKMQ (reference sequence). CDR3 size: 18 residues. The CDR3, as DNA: TGTGCCAGCAGCTTAAGGGCTAGCGGGAGACGAGTCACAGATACGCAGTATTTT. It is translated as CASSLRASGRRVTDTQYF.

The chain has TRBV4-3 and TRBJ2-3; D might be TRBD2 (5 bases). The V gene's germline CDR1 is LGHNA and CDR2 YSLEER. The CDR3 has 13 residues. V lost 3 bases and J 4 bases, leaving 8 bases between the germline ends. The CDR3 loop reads CASSQRVADTQYF. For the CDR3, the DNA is TGCGCCAGCAGCCAGAGGGTGGCAGATACGCAGTATTTT.

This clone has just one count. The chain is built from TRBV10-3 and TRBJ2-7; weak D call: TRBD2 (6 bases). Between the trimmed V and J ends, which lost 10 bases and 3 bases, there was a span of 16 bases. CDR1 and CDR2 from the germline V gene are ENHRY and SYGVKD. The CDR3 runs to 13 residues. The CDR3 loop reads CATTTGDYYEQYF. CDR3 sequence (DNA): TGTGCCACTACCACGGGGGATTACTACGAGCAGTACTTC.

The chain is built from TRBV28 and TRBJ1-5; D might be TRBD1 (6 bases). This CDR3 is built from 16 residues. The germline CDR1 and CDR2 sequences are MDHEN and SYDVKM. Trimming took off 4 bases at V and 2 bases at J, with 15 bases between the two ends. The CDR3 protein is CASSSRGPGGNQPQHF. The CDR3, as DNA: TGTGCCAGCAGTTCGCGGGGGCCTGGGGGCAATCAGCCCCAGCATTTT.

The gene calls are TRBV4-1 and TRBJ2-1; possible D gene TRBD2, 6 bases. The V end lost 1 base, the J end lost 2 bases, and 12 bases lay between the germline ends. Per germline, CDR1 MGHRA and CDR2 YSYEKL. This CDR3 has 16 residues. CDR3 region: CASSQGRGSAYNEQFF. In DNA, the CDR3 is TGCGCCAGCAGCCAAGGTCGGGGGAGCGCCTACAATGAGCAGTTCTTC.

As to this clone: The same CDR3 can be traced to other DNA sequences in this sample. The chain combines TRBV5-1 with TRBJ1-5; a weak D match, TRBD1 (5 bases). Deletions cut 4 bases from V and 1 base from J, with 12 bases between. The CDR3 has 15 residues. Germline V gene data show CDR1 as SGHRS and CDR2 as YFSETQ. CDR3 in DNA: TGCGCCAGCAGCCCTACCGGGGGGAGCAATCAGCCCCAGCATTTT. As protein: CASSPTGGSNQPQHF.

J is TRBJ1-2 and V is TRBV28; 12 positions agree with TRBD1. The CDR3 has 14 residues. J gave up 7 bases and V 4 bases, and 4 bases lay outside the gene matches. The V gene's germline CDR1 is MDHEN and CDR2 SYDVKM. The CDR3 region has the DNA TGTGCCAGCAGTTCGGGACAGGGGGCTCTTGGCTACACCTTC. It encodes CASSSGQGALGYTF.

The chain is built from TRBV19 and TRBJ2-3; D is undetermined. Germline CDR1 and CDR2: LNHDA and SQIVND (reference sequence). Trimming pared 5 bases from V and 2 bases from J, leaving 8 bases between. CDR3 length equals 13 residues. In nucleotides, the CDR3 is TGTGCCAGTAGTCTACAGAACACAGATACGCAGTATTTT. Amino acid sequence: CASSLQNTDTQYF.

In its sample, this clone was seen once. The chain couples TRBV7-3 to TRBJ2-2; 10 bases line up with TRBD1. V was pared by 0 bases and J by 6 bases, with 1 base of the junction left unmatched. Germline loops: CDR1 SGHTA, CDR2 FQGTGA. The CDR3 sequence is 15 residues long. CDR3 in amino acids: CASSLTGQGSGELFF. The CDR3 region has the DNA TGTGCCAGCAGCTTAACGGGACAGGGGTCCGGGGAGCTGTTTTTT.

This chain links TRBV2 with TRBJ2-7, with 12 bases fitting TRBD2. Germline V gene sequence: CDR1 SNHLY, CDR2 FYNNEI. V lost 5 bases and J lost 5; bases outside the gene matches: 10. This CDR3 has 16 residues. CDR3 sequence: CASSSTRLAGEHEQYF. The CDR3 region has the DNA TGTGCCAGCAGTTCAACCAGACTAGCGGGAGAACACGAGCAGTACTTC.

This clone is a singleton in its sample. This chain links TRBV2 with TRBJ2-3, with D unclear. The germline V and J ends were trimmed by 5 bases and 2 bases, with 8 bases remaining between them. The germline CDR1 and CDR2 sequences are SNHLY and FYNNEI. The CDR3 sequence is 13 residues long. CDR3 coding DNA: TGTGCCAGCAGTCTTAAAATCACAGATACGCAGTATTTT. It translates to CASSLKITDTQYF.

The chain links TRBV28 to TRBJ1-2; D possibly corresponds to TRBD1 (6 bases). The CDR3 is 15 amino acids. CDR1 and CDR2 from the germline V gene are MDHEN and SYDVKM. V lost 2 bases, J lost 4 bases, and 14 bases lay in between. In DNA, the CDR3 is TGTGCCAGCAGTTTAGAGGCGGGGGCGGGCTATGGCTACACCTTC. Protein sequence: CASSLEAGAGYGYTF.

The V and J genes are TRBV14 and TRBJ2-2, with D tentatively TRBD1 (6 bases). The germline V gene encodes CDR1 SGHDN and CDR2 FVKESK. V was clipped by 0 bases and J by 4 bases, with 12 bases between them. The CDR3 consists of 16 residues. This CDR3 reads CASSQDVRGFTGELFF. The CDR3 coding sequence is TGTGCCAGCAGCCAAGACGTCAGGGGATTCACCGGGGAGCTGTTTTTT.

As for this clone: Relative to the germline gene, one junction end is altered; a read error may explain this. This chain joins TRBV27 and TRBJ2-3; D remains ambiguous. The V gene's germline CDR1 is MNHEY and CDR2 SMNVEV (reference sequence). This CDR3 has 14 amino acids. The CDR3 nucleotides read TGTGCCAGCAGATTATTAGGAGCAGTGGATACGCAGTATTTT. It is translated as CASRLLGAVDTQYF.

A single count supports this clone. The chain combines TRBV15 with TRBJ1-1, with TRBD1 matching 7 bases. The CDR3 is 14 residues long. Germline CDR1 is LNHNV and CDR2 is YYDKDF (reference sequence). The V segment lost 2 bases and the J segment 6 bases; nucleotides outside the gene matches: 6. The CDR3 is CATSRNRDSPEAFF. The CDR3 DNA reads TGTGCCACCAGCAGAAACCGGGACAGCCCTGAAGCTTTCTTT.

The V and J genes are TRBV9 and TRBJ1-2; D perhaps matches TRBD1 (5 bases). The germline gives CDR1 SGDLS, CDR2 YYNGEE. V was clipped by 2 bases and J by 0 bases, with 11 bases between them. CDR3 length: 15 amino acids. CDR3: CASSVGGEANYGYTF. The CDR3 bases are TGTGCCAGCAGCGTTGGGGGGGAGGCTAACTATGGCTACACCTTC.

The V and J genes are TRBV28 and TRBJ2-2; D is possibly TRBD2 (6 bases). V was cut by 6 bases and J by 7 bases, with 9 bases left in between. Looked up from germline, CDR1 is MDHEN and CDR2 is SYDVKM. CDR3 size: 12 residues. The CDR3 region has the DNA TGTGCCAGCAGCGGGAGAGGCGGGGAGCTGTTTTTT. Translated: CASSGRGGELFF.

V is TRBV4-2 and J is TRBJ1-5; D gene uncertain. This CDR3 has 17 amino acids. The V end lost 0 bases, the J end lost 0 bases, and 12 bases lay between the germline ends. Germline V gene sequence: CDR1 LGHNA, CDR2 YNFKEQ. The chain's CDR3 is CASSQDFRDYSNQPQHF. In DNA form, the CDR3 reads TGTGCCAGCAGCCAAGATTTCCGGGATTATAGCAATCAGCCCCAGCATTTT.

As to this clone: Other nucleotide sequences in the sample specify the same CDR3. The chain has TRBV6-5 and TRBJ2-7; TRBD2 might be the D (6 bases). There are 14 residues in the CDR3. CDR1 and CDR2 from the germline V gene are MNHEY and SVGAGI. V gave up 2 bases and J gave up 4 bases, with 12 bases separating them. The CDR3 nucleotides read TGTGCCAGCAGTTACCGCTTGGCGGGGTACGAGCAGTACTTC. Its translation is CASSYRLAGYEQYF.

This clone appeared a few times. The DNA for the CDR3 is TGCGCCAGCAGCTTGGGACAATCCCCTCGGGAGACCCAGTACTTC. This sequence encodes CASSLGQSPRETQYF. The chain couples TRBV5-1 to TRBJ2-5; the D is unclear. Germline lookup yields CDR1 SGHRS and CDR2 YFSETQ. V was shortened by 0 bases and J by 5 bases, with 14 bases between the two germline ends. This CDR3 spans 15 amino acids. Full variable domain (missing parts from reference TRBV5-1 and TRBJ2-5): KAGVTQTPRYLIKTRGQQVTLSCSPISGHRSVSWYQQTPGQGLQFLFEYFSETQRNKGNFPGRFSGRQFSNSRSEMNVSTLELGDSALYLCASSLGQSPRETQYFGPGTRLLVL.

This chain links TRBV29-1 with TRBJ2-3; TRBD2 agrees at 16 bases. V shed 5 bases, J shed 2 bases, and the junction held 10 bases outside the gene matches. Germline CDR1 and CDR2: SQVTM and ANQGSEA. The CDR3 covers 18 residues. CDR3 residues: CSVPPGLAGGGPTDTQYF. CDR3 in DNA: TGCAGCGTTCCTCCGGGACTAGCGGGAGGGGGCCCCACAGATACGCAGTATTTT.

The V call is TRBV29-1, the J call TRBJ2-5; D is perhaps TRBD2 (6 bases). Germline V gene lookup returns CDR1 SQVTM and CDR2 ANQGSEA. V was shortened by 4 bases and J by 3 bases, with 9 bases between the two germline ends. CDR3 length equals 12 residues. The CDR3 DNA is TGCAGCGTTGGGCCTAGCGAAGAGACCCAGTACTTC. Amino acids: CSVGPSEETQYF.

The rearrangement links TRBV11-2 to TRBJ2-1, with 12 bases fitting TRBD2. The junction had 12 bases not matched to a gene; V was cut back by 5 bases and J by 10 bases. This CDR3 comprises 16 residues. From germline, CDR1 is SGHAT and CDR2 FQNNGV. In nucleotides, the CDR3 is TGTGCCAGCAGCCGAGCTAGCGGGAGGGCCTCAGAGGAGCAGTTCTTC. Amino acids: CASSRASGRASEEQFF.

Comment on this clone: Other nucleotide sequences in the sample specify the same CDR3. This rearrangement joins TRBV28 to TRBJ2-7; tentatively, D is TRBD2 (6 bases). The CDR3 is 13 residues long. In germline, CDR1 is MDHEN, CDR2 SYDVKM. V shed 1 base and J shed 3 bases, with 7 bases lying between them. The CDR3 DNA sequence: TGTGCCAGCAGTTTATCCGGGGGCTACGAGCAGTACTTC. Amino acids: CASSLSGGYEQYF.

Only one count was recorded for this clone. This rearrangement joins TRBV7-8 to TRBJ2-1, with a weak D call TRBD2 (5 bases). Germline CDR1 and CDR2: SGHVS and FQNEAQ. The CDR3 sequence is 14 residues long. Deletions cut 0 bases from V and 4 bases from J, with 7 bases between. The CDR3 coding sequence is TGTGCCAGCAGCTTAGCGGGAGAGTACAATGAGCAGTTCTTC. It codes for CASSLAGEYNEQFF.

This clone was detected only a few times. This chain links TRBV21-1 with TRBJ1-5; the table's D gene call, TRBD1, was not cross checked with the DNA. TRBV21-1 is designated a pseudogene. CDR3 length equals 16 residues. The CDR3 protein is CASSPSRQGLNQPQHF. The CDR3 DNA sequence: TGTGCCAGCAGCCCTTCTCGACAGGGACTCAATCAGCCCCAGCATTTT.

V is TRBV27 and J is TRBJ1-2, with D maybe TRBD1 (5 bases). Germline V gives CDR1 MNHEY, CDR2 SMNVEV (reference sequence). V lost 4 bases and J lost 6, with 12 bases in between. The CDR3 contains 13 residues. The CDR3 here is CASSSRGFNGYTF. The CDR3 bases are TGTGCCAGCAGTTCACGGGGGTTCAATGGCTACACCTTC.

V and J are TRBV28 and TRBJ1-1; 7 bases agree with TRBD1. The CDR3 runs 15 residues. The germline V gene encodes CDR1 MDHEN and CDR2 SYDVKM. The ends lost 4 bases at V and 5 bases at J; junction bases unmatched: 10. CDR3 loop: CASSSETGLLTEAFF. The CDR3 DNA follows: TGTGCCAGCAGTTCAGAGACAGGGTTATTGACTGAAGCTTTCTTT.

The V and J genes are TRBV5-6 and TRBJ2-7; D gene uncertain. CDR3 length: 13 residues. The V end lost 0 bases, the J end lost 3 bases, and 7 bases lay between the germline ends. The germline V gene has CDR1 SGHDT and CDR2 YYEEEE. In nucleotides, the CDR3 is TGTGCCAGCAGCTTGGTCACAGTCTACGAGCAGTACTTC. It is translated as CASSLVTVYEQYF.

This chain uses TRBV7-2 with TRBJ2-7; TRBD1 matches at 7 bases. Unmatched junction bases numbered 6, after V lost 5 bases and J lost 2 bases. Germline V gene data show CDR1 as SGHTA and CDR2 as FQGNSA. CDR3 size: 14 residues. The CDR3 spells CASSPGQAPYEQYF. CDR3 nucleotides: TGTGCCAGCAGCCCCGGACAGGCCCCCTACGAGCAGTACTTC. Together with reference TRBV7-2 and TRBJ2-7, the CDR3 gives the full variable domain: GAGVSQSPSNKVTEKGKDVELRCDPISGHTALYWYRQSLGQGLEFLIYFQGNSAPDKSGLPSDRFSAERTGGSVSTLTIQRTQQEDSAVYLCASSPGQAPYEQYFGPGTRLTVT.